This T cell receptor beta chain was identified during a study of T cells after yellow fever vaccination. The 5'RACE template-switching step produced TCR cDNA and added a universal primer site and UMIs. TCRdb reanalysed the 5' RACE reads using MiXCR and keeps one entry per CDR3 protein. Of hundreds of thousands of distinct CDR3 sequences listed, under 20% were seen once; the top ten hold 15% to 20%. This clonotype was recorded a few times. Its antigen is unknown. Study-wide results and limits: A limited proportion of clonotypes was detected within both the CD4 and CD8 compartments. Peaking on day 5 versus 15, the secondary response was faster but weaker.

The V gene's germline CDR1 is SNHLY and CDR2 FYNNEI. CDR3 length: 14 residues. Trimming removed 4 bases at V and 6 bases at J, with 13 bases between. The rearrangement joins TRBV2 to TRBJ1-5; D is possibly TRBD1 (6 bases). Material: PBMCs, obtained before the yellow fever booster vaccination. This clonotype was sampled from a man between 18 and 29 years old who received the YFV17D yellow fever vaccine. The DNA of the CDR3 is TGTGCCAGCAGTGTTAACAGGGAGTTTCAGCCCCAGCATTTT. Translation: CASSVNREFQPQHF.